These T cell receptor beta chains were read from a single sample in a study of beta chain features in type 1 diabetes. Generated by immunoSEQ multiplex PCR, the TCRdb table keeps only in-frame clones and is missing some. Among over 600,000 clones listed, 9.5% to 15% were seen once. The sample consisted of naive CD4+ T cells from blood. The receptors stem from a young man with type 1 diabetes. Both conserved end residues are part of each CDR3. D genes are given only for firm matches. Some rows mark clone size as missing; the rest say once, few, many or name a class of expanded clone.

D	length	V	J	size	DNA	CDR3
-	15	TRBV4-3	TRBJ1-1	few	TGCGCCAGCAGCCGTCGGACAGCGATGGGCGCTGAAGCTTTCTTT	CASSRRTAMGAEAFF
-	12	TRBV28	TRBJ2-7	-	TGTGCCGCGGGGGCAGGCCACTACGAGCAGTACTTC	CAAGAGHYEQYF
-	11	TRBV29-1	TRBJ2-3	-	TGCAGCGTGGGAAAGGCAGATACGCAGTATTTT	CSVGKADTQYF
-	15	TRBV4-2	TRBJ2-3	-	TGTGCCAGCAGCCCACCAGAGGGGTCCACAGATACGCAGTATTTT	CASSPPEGSTDTQYF
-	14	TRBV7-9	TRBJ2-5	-	TGTGCCAGCAGCTTGCTTGGGGTGAGAGAGACCCAGTACTTC	CASSLLGVRETQYF
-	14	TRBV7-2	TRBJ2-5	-	TGTGCCAGCAGCTTAAATCCGGTGGGGGAGACCCAGTACTTC	CASSLNPVGETQYF
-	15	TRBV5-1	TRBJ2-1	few	TGCGCCAGCAGCTTGGAAGGCGGCAGGGGCAGTGAGCAGTTCTTC	CASSLEGGRGSEQFF
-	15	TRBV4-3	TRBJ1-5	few	TGCGCCAGCAGCCAAAGTGGAGGGTCCCATCAGCCCCAGCATTTT	CASSQSGGSHQPQHF
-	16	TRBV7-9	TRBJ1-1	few	TGTGCCAGCAGCTTCCCAAGTGGCACTTTGAACACTGAAGCTTTCTTT	CASSFPSGTLNTEAFF
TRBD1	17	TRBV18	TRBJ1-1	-	TGTGCCAGCTCACCCCTCCACAGGGGTAAGCCTGACACTGAAGCTTTCTTT	CASSPLHRGKPDTEAFF
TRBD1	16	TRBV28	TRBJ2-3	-	TGTGCCAGCAGTTTATTAGGGGGCGCCGGCACAGATACGCAGTATTTT	CASSLLGGAGTDTQYF
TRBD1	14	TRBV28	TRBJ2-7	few	TGTGCCAGCAGTCCAGGACAGGGGAGCTACGAGCAGTACTTC	CASSPGQGSYEQYF
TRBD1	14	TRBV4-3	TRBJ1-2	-	TGCGCCAGCAGCCCACCGACAGGGAACTATGGCTACACCTTC	CASSPPTGNYGYTF
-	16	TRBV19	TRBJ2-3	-	TGTGCCAGTAACGGGCTATTAGACTCTAGCACAGATACGCAGTATTTT	CASNGLLDSSTDTQYF
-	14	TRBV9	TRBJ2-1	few	TGTGCCAGCAGCGTAGTGGGTGGTTGGAATGAGCAGTTCTTC	CASSVVGGWNEQFF
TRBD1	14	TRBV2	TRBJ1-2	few	TGTGCCAGCAGTGGGGACAGGGGGAACTATGGCTACACCTTC	CASSGDRGNYGYTF
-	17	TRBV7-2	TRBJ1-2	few	TGTGCCAGCAGCCCTCGGACGGAGCCTCCTAATAACTATGGCTACACCTTC	CASSPRTEPPNNYGYTF
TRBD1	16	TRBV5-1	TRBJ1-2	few	TGCGCCAGCAGCTTGGAACCGGGACAGGGGAACTATGGCTACACCTTC	CASSLEPGQGNYGYTF